This T cell receptor (beta chain) stems from a study of control samples from healthy donors and cancer patients. Sequencing was performed with immunoSEQ multiplex PCR; in TCRdb, only in-frame clones are kept and a portion is missing. The sample includes about 140,000 clones, more than 85% of them seen just once. J was trimmed by 0 bases and V by 0 bases; bases with no gene match: 6. This CDR3 comprises 16 residues. Germline-derived CDR1 and CDR2 are SGHRS and YFSETQ. This clone occurred once. This sequence originates from a woman younger than 45 in good health. V usage is TRBV5-1 and J usage is TRBJ2-7; 7 bases agree with TRBD2. The source material was blood. CDR3 sequence reads: CASSLGRRENSYEQYF. CDR3 DNA: TGCGCCAGCAGCTTGGGACGGCGGGAGAACTCCTACGAGCAGTACTTC.